What follows are 31 T cell receptor beta chains derived from one specimen sequenced in a study of control samples from healthy donors and cancer patients. Generated by immunoSEQ multiplex PCR, the TCRdb table keeps only in-frame clones and is missing some. This sample carries 170,000 or so clones, 90% to 95% of them seen once, and the ten largest clones take about 1.5%. The sequenced sample was blood. The receptors were gathered from a man younger than 35 in good health.

The chain joins TRBV28 to TRBJ1-3, with D uncertain. The V and J ends lost 8 bases and 0 bases respectively, with 11 bases between them. This CDR3 is 14 amino acids long. CDR1 MDHEN and CDR2 SYDVKM come from the germline V gene. The CDR3 DNA reads as TGTGCCAGCCGCTTGCAGCCCTCTGGAAACACCATATATTTT. Amino acids: CASRLQPSGNTIYF.

The J gene is TRBJ2-5, the V gene TRBV6-2 or TRBV6-3; 8 positions agree with TRBD2. J gave up 2 bases and V 4 bases, and 9 bases lay outside the gene matches. The CDR3 sequence is 16 residues long. Germline CDR1 MNHEY, CDR2 SVGEGT. This chain's CDR3 is CASSSTGGGPQETQYF. The CDR3 DNA sequence: TGTGCCAGCAGTTCCACGGGGGGGGGACCTCAAGAGACCCAGTACTTC.

The CDR3 here is CASSQEDRFMNTEAFF. The CDR3 region has the DNA TGCGCCAGCAGCCAAGAAGATCGGTTCATGAACACTGAAGCTTTCTTT. The chain has TRBV4-1 and TRBJ1-1; D is unclear. The length of the CDR3 is 16 residues. The germline V gene encodes CDR1 MGHRA and CDR2 YSYEKL. Trimming removed 0 bases from V and 0 bases from J, with 11 bases in between.

This chain uses TRBV7-2 with TRBJ2-1; 9 bases are shared with TRBD1. This CDR3 comprises 17 residues. After removal of 3 bases from V and 6 bases from J, the junction contained 12 bases not matched to a gene. The germline CDR1 and CDR2 sequences are SGHTA and FQGNSA. This chain's CDR3 is CASSFLPGQGITNEQFF. The CDR3 nucleotides read TGTGCCAGCAGCTTCCTGCCGGGACAGGGAATTACCAATGAGCAGTTCTTC.

This chain uses TRBV7-3 with TRBJ2-3; D unresolved. This CDR3 contains 15 residues. Trimming cost V 2 bases and J 12 bases, with 21 bases left between them. Germline assignment: CDR1 SGHTA and CDR2 FQGTGA. Written as DNA, the CDR3 is TGTGCCAGCAGCTTAGATAGGCAGCCGCTACAACCCCAGTATTTT. Its translation: CASSLDRQPLQPQYF.

The chain has TRBV30 and TRBJ2-3; D gene unclear. The V and J ends lost 2 bases and 2 bases respectively, with 11 bases between them. This CDR3 has 14 amino acids. CDR1 and CDR2 (germline): GTSNPN, SVGIG (reference sequence). DNA of the CDR3: TGTGCCTGGAGTAACACCCTGAACACAGATACGCAGTATTTT. Its protein product is CAWSNTLNTDTQYF.

This chain connects TRBV5-6 to TRBJ1-5; the D gene is possibly TRBD1 (6 bases). The CDR3 extends over 15 amino acids. V gave up 1 base and J gave up 5 bases, with 13 bases separating them. Germline V gene lookup returns CDR1 SGHDT and CDR2 YYEEEE. CDR3 DNA: TGTGCCAGCAGCTTGTTCAGGGGAGGAGATCAGCCCCAGCATTTT. This codes for CASSLFRGGDQPQHF.

About this clone itself: One end of the junction is discordant with germline, which a read error may explain. This sequence joins TRBV29-1 and TRBJ2-4; tentatively, D is TRBD1 (5 bases). Germline V lookup: CDR1 SQVTM, CDR2 ANQGSEA. There are 11 residues in the CDR3. The CDR3 reads CSVEDSDIQYF. Here the CDR3 DNA reads TGCAGCGTAGAAGACAGTGACATTCAGTACTTC.

The rearrangement links TRBV5-6 to TRBJ1-5; D is unresolved. Between the trimmed V and J ends, which lost 3 bases and 4 bases, there was a span of 11 bases. The CDR3 contains 14 residues. Germline lookup yields CDR1 SGHDT and CDR2 YYEEEE. The CDR3 bases are TGTGCCAGCAGCTCTATGACCTCTAATCAGCCCCAGCATTTT. Translation: CASSSMTSNQPQHF.

The chain combines TRBV7-6 with TRBJ2-1; possibly TRBD2 for D (7 bases). Germline V gives CDR1 SGHVS, CDR2 FNYEAQ. With 7 bases removed from V and 3 bases from J, the gap between germline ends came to 13 bases. The CDR3 consists of 14 residues. CDR3: CASNKGGGYNEQFF. The CDR3 nucleotides are TGTGCCAGCAACAAGGGGGGGGGCTACAATGAGCAGTTCTTC.

With regard to this clone: Other DNA sequences of this sample code for an identical CDR3. The chain couples TRBV10-3 to TRBJ2-2; no reliable D call. The V end lost 4 bases, the J end lost 5 bases, and 2 bases lay between the germline ends. CDR3 size: 11 residues. Germline V gives CDR1 ENHRY, CDR2 SYGVKD. For the CDR3, the DNA is TGTGCCATCAGTGGAACCGGGGAGCTGTTTTTT. Translating it yields CAISGTGELFF.

The chain uses TRBV9 and TRBJ2-7, with 8 positions matching TRBD1. The CDR3 runs 18 residues. With V trimmed by 3 bases and J by 2 bases, 16 bases remained unmatched. Germline V gene lookup returns CDR1 SGDLS and CDR2 YYNGEE. The CDR3 nucleotides are TGTGCCAGCAGCGATCGACCCCACCGAACAGGGGGTACCTACGAGCAGTACTTC. This codes for CASSDRPHRTGGTYEQYF. Looking up the rest from reference TRBV9 and TRBJ2-7 gives the full variable domain: DSGVTQTPKHLITATGQRVTLRCSPRSGDLSVYWYQQSLDQGLQFLIQYYNGEERAKGNILERFSAQQFPDLHSELNLSSLELGDSALYFCASSDRPHRTGGTYEQYFGPGTRLTVT.

The rearrangement joins TRBV2 to TRBJ2-4; 11 bases map to TRBD1. V shed 10 bases and J 2 bases; nucleotides not matched to a gene: 4. Germline CDR1 and CDR2: SNHLY and FYNNEI. CDR3 length: 14 residues. The CDR3 sequence is CATDRGLSKNIQYF. The CDR3 nucleotides read TGTGCCACGGACAGGGGGCTGTCCAAAAACATTCAGTACTTC.

This sequence joins TRBV5-1 and TRBJ2-7, with TRBD1 matching over 7 bases. V lost 0 bases and J lost 9; bases outside the gene matches: 6. Germline CDR1 and CDR2: SGHRS and YFSETQ. The CDR3 covers 13 residues. CDR3 in DNA: TGCGCCAGCAGCTTGGCCGGACAGGCTATGCAGTACTTC. It yields the protein CASSLAGQAMQYF.

Note on this clone: Additional DNA sequences in this sample encode the identical CDR3. The chain couples TRBV5-1 to TRBJ1-6; D gene ambiguous. The V end lost 0 bases, the J end lost 5 bases, and 0 bases lay between the germline ends. Germline V gives CDR1 SGHRS, CDR2 YFSETQ. The CDR3 is made up of 12 amino acids. The CDR3 region is CASSLDNSPLHF. Written as DNA, the CDR3 is TGCGCCAGCAGCTTGGATAATTCACCCCTCCACTTT.

The chain couples TRBV3-1 (or the pseudogene TRBV3-2) to TRBJ2-7; D remains ambiguous. V dropped 4 bases and J dropped 1 base, with 14 bases sitting between them. CDR3 length: 15 residues. CDR1 LGHDT and CDR2 YNNKEL come from the germline V gene (reference sequence). CDR3 coding DNA: TGTGCCAGCAGCCCTACCCCCGCCGGATCCTACGAGCAGTACTTC. This sequence encodes CASSPTPAGSYEQYF.

The J gene is TRBJ1-2, the V gene TRBV5-4; no firm D call. V lost 0 bases to trimming and J lost 4 bases, with 13 bases between them. This CDR3 has 15 residues. Germline CDR1 reads SGHNT; CDR2 reads YYREEE (reference sequence). The CDR3 sequence: CASSLGRSASYGYTF. As DNA, the CDR3 is TGTGCCAGCAGCTTGGGCAGGTCTGCCTCCTATGGCTACACCTTC.

This clone was seen just once. This sequence joins TRBV4-1 and TRBJ2-5; D unresolved. V lost 4 bases and J lost 7, with 10 bases in between. Looked up from germline, CDR1 is MGHRA and CDR2 is YSYEKL. The length of the CDR3 is 12 residues. The CDR3 nucleotides are TGCGCCAGCAGCCGCCTACCGGGGACCCAGTACTTC. This translates into CASSRLPGTQYF.

J is TRBJ2-5 and V is TRBV29-1, with D unresolved. The CDR3 is made up of 10 amino acids. The germline gives CDR1 SQVTM, CDR2 ANQGSEA. Trimming took 6 bases from V and 5 from J, leaving 7 bases between them. The CDR3: CSVMGETQYF. CDR3 nucleotides: TGCAGCGTGATGGGGGAGACCCAGTACTTC.

This sequence joins TRBV19 and TRBJ1-6, with D possibly TRBD1 on 6 matching bases. There are 14 residues in the CDR3. Germline values: CDR1 LNHDA, CDR2 SQIVND (reference sequence). Trimming cost V 3 bases and J 9 bases, with 12 bases left between them. Written as DNA, the CDR3 is TGTGCCAGTAGTATCCCGGGACAAGGTTCACCCCTCCACTTT. This translates into CASSIPGQGSPLHF.

The chain recombines TRBV20-1 with TRBJ2-3; no reliable D call. Germline CDR1 and CDR2: DFQATT and SNEGSKA (reference sequence). V lost 5 bases to trimming and J lost 6 bases, with 9 bases between them. The CDR3 has 11 residues. CDR3 in DNA: TGCAGTGCTCGATCCGTGGATACGCAGTATTTT. Translation: CSARSVDTQYF.

The chain links TRBV6-6 to TRBJ1-4; 8 positions match TRBD1. The CDR3 consists of 13 residues. The junction had 6 bases not matched to a gene; V was cut back by 5 bases and J by 10 bases. Per germline, CDR1 MNHNY and CDR2 SVGAGI (reference sequence). CDR3 in DNA: TGTGCCAGCAGTCCCGGGACAGGAGGAAAACTGTTTTTT. Translation gives CASSPGTGGKLFF.

Turning to this clone: Its ends do not fully match the called genes, so a read error is possible. The chain carries TRBV5-1 and TRBJ1-4; D remains unclear. The length of the CDR3 is 14 residues. Germline V gene lookup returns CDR1 SGHRS and CDR2 YFSETQ. This CDR3 is CASSLEGGFRKTVF. DNA for the CDR3: TGCGCCAGCAGCTTGGAAGGAGGGTTTCGAAAAACTGTTTTT.

V gene TRBV18 combines with J gene TRBJ1-1; 8 bases align to TRBD1. The CDR3 totals 15 residues. Trimming cost V 3 bases and J 5 bases; bases outside gene matches: 8. Germline V gives CDR1 KGHSH, CDR2 LQKENI. The CDR3 loop reads CASSPQLTGGTEAFF. The CDR3 nucleotides are TGTGCCAGCTCACCTCAATTAACAGGGGGGACTGAAGCTTTCTTT.

The chain combines TRBV7-2 with TRBJ2-7; unclear D gene. CDR3 length equals 15 residues. The V gene lost 7 bases and the J gene lost 2 bases, with 18 bases spanning the gap. Germline V gene sequence: CDR1 SGHTA, CDR2 FQGNSA. The CDR3 loop is CASTLFGSETYEQYF. The CDR3 DNA sequence: TGTGCCAGCACCCTTTTCGGCAGCGAGACCTACGAGCAGTACTTC.

The chain's CDR3 is CASSRQWQYNSPLHF. In DNA form, the CDR3 reads TGTGCCAGCAGCCGCCAGTGGCAATATAATTCACCCCTCCACTTT. The chain links TRBV5-6 to TRBJ1-6; D uncertain. CDR1 is SGHDT, CDR2 YYEEEE, per germline. V gave up 4 bases and J gave up 4 bases, with 12 bases separating them. This CDR3 comprises 15 residues.

The DNA for the CDR3 is TGTGCCAGTATGGCATCTCCGGGAGACACCACAGATACGCAGTATTTT. Translated, it gives CASMASPGDTTDTQYF. V gene TRBV19 combines with J gene TRBJ2-3, with a possible D match to TRBD2 (6 bases). The CDR3 has 16 residues. V was shortened by 7 bases and J by 2 bases, with 19 bases between the two germline ends. Germline V gene sequence: CDR1 LNHDA, CDR2 SQIVND (reference sequence).

This chain joins TRBV18 and TRBJ1-1; D unresolved. Germline CDR1 is KGHSH and CDR2 is LQKENI. The V end lost 3 bases, the J end lost 2 bases, and 13 bases lay between the germline ends. The CDR3 consists of 15 residues. CDR3 DNA: TGTGCCAGCTCACCTGGTCTCGCAGGAAACACTGAAGCTTTCTTT. It encodes CASSPGLAGNTEAFF.

CDR3 bases: TGCGCCAGCAGTCCAGGGACAGACCACAATGAGCAGTTCTTC. As protein: CASSPGTDHNEQFF. The J gene is TRBJ2-1, the V gene TRBV5-1; 7 bases align to TRBD1. Unmatched junction bases numbered 7, after V lost 5 bases and J lost 5 bases. CDR3 size: 14 residues. Germline values: CDR1 SGHRS, CDR2 YFSETQ.

CDR3 sequence: CASSPNTLAKNIQYF. The CDR3 DNA is TGTGCCAGCTCACCAAATACTCTAGCCAAAAACATTCAGTACTTC. V and J are TRBV18 and TRBJ2-4; D is unclear. The ends were cut back, 2 bases at V and 0 bases at J, with 8 bases in the middle. Germline-derived CDR1 and CDR2 are KGHSH and LQKENI. The CDR3 loop spans 15 amino acids.

This chain uses TRBV19 with TRBJ1-6; 8 bases map to TRBD1. From germline, CDR1 is LNHDA and CDR2 SQIVND (reference sequence). Trimming removed 6 bases from V and 6 bases from J; junction bases left unmatched: 13. There are 17 residues in the CDR3. The chain's CDR3 is CASSRRTGSGSNSPLHF. In DNA, the CDR3 is TGTGCCAGTAGCAGACGGACAGGGAGTGGTAGTAATTCACCCCTCCACTTT. Full variable domain (rest looked up from reference TRBV19 and TRBJ1-6): DGGITQSPKYLFRKEGQNVTLSCEQNLNHDAMYWYRQDPGQGLRLIYYSQIVNDFQKGDIAEGYSVSREKKESFPLTVTSAQKNPTAFYLCASSRRTGSGSNSPLHFGNGTRLTVT.